One and the same sample provided the 2 T cell receptor beta chains below, sequenced in a study of cytomegalovirus exposure and HLA in healthy donors. Researchers ran the PCR with 60 Vbeta and 13 Jbeta primers. Sequencing was performed with immunoSEQ multiplex PCR; in TCRdb, only in-frame clones are kept and a portion is missing. The table lists about 130,000 clones, around 80% of them singletons. The sample comprised PBMCs. Receptors originate from a man aged 25-40 years in good health.

This clone was seen once. This chain links TRBV7-9 with TRBJ2-3, with 8 nucleotides matching TRBD1. The CDR3 has 14 amino acids. In germline, CDR1 is SEHNR, CDR2 FQNEAQ (reference sequence). Germline trimming cut 5 bases from V and 5 bases from J; bases unmatched to any gene: 6. The CDR3 nucleotides read TGTGCCAGCAGCCTGGACAGGGCTGAAGATACGCAGTATTTT. This codes for CASSLDRAEDTQYF.

This clone has more than one count but fewer than ten. This CDR3 is also generated by other DNA sequences in the sample. This chain joins TRBV4-1 and TRBJ1-5, with D tentatively TRBD1 (5 bases). The CDR3 is 15 amino acids. V was cut by 4 bases and J by 2 bases, with 12 bases left in between. Germline V lookup: CDR1 MGHRA, CDR2 YSYEKL. In nucleotides, the CDR3 is TGCGCCAGCAGCCGCGACAGTGATGGCAATCAGCCCCAGCATTTT. Translating gives CASSRDSDGNQPQHF.